Below, 21 T cell receptor beta chains from the same sample are listed, as sequenced in a study of PD-L1 blockade in urothelial cancer (dated by TCRdb to about 2017). This specimen's time point label, per the study, means: peripheral blood 6 weeks after treatment start. The library was prepared using the immunoSEQ multiplex PCR assay. The clones in this table, taken by TCRdb from immuneACCESS, are in-frame only. Not every clone is retained; where verified, under half of the shortfall comes from an unresolved V gene, and the cause of the rest is unknown. The sample data list some 110,000 clones, and under 95% of these were observed just once. Approximately 3.8% of the sample is taken by the ten largest. This specimen consisted of PBMCs, obtained around atezolizumab (anti-PD-L1) treatment. The source is a man in his fifties or sixties with urothelial cancer.

This rearrangement joins TRBV2 to TRBJ2-5, with 7 nucleotides matching TRBD2. Looked up from germline, CDR1 is SNHLY and CDR2 is FYNNEI. There are 14 residues in the CDR3. The V segment lost 3 bases and the J segment 1 base; nucleotides outside the gene matches: 2. The CDR3 DNA is TGTGCCAGCAGTGAGGGGAGGGGCCAAGAGACCCAGTACTTC. Translation: CASSEGRGQETQYF.

J is TRBJ2-1 and V is TRBV27; 7 bases align to TRBD2. V lost 7 bases, J lost 4 bases, and 7 bases stayed unmatched. CDR3 length: 14 residues. The germline V gene encodes CDR1 MNHEY and CDR2 SMNVEV (reference sequence). The CDR3 loop is CASKFWDYYNEQFF. CDR3 nucleotide sequence: TGTGCCAGCAAATTCTGGGACTATTACAATGAGCAGTTCTTC.

This clone appeared once. The CDR3 coding sequence is TGCGCCAGCAGCGTCGGGAGTTCGGACACCGGGGAGCTGTTTTTT. This codes for CASSVGSSDTGELFF. The chain links TRBV5-1 to TRBJ2-2; a possible D gene is TRBD2 (6 bases). Germline loops: CDR1 SGHRS, CDR2 YFSETQ. The CDR3 has 15 residues. V was trimmed by 4 bases and J by 3 bases, leaving 13 bases between them.

DNA for the CDR3: TGCGCCAGCAGCCAAGATCCGACAGGGCATGGCTACACCTTC. Its protein product is CASSQDPTGHGYTF. The gene calls are TRBV4-1 and TRBJ1-2, with 7 bases fitting TRBD1. Germline trimming cut 0 bases from V and 6 bases from J; bases unmatched to any gene: 4. Per germline, CDR1 MGHRA and CDR2 YSYEKL. The CDR3 is 14 amino acids.

The gene calls are TRBV10-1 and TRBJ2-3; the D gene is possibly TRBD1 (5 bases). The CDR3 runs to 14 residues. CDR1 and CDR2 (germline): WNHNN, SYGVQD (reference sequence). The V gene lost 5 bases and the J gene lost 2 bases, with 11 bases spanning the gap. The CDR3 reads CASSSGQTTDTQYF. As DNA, the CDR3 is TGCGCCAGCAGTTCAGGACAAACCACAGATACGCAGTATTTT.

The chain couples TRBV6-1 to TRBJ2-1, with a tentative D call TRBD1 (6 bases). Germline lookup yields CDR1 MNHNS and CDR2 SASEGT. The ends were cut back, 6 bases at V and 8 bases at J, with 14 bases in the middle. The CDR3 contains 13 residues. Here the CDR3 DNA reads TGTGCCAGCAGCGTGACAGGCGGAGATGAGCAGTTCTTC. Translating gives CASSVTGGDEQFF.

This clone has a single count. The rearrangement uses TRBV7-2 and TRBJ2-2, with 9 bases that match TRBD1. The CDR3 length is 16 residues. Germline values: CDR1 SGHTA, CDR2 FQGNSA. Losses at the gene ends were 5 bases for V and 1 base for J; bases not matched to a gene: 5. DNA for the CDR3: TGTGCCAGCAGCGCCCCGGGACAGGGGAACACCGGGGAGCTGTTTTTT. Its protein product is CASSAPGQGNTGELFF. The full variable domain, rest sourced from reference TRBV7-2 and TRBJ2-2, is GAGVSQSPSNKVTEKGKDVELRCDPISGHTALYWYRQSLGQGLEFLIYFQGNSAPDKSGLPSDRFSAERTGGSVSTLTIQRTQQEDSAVYLCASSAPGQGNTGELFFGEGSRLTVL.

The chain joins TRBV10-1 to TRBJ2-3, with 10 bases fitting TRBD2. V was clipped by 1 base and J by 3 bases; unmatched bases: 4. The length of the CDR3 is 16 residues. CDR1 WNHNN and CDR2 SYGVQD come from the germline V gene (reference sequence). The CDR3 region is CASSEFSGGATDTQYF. The CDR3 bases are TGCGCCAGCAGTGAGTTCAGCGGGGGGGCAACAGATACGCAGTATTTT.

The genes are TRBV4-3 and TRBJ2-4, with a weak D call TRBD2 (6 bases). The CDR3 covers 18 residues. Germline CDR1 is LGHNA and CDR2 is YSLEER. V gave up 1 base and J gave up 2 bases, with 18 bases separating them. CDR3 sequence: CASSQVVQGGNPKNIQYF. For the CDR3, the DNA is TGCGCCAGCAGCCAAGTCGTACAAGGAGGGAATCCCAAAAACATTCAGTACTTC.

The chain employs TRBV9 and TRBJ2-7; possibly TRBD2 for D (6 bases). The germline CDR1 and CDR2 sequences are SGDLS and YYNGEE. Trimming cost V 0 bases and J 1 base, with 11 bases left between them. The CDR3 consists of 15 residues. The DNA of the CDR3 is TGTGCCAGCAGCGTAGGCGGGAACCCTTCCTACGAGCAGTACTTC. The encoded protein is CASSVGGNPSYEQYF.

The chain links TRBV2 to TRBJ2-1, with TRBD2 matching over 9 bases. Germline V gives CDR1 SNHLY, CDR2 FYNNEI. The CDR3 length is 15 residues. Trimming cost V 5 bases and J 4 bases; bases outside gene matches: 6. The CDR3, as DNA: TGTGCCAGCAGTCCCGCGGGGGGGCCTTACAATGAGCAGTTCTTC. Residues: CASSPAGGPYNEQFF.

V usage is TRBV7-3 and J usage is TRBJ2-3, with a weak D call TRBD2 (7 bases). The ends were cut back, 5 bases at V and 3 bases at J, with 15 bases in the middle. CDR3 length equals 15 residues. CDR1 and CDR2 from the germline V gene are SGHTA and FQGTGA. DNA for the CDR3: TGTGCCAGCAGCCCCGGGCGGGGGCGTACAGATACGCAGTATTTT. This sequence encodes CASSPGRGRTDTQYF.

The chain joins TRBV7-3 to TRBJ1-4; D remains unclear. The V gene lost 4 bases and the J gene lost 0 bases, with 12 bases spanning the gap. The CDR3 sequence is 16 residues long. Per the germline V gene, CDR1 is SGHTA and CDR2 is FQGTGA. CDR3 sequence reads: CASSSGLIATNEKLFF. CDR3 in DNA: TGTGCCAGCAGCTCCGGACTGATCGCAACTAATGAAAAACTGTTTTTT.

The chain carries TRBV15 and TRBJ2-6, with D perhaps matching TRBD2 (6 bases). Germline V gives CDR1 LNHNV, CDR2 YYDKDF (reference sequence). The CDR3 loop spans 18 amino acids. V lost 3 bases and J 0 bases, leaving 15 bases between the germline ends. For the CDR3, the DNA is TGTGCCACCAGCAGGAGAGGGACTGCCTACTCTGGGGCCAACGTCCTGACTTTC. Translation: CATSRRGTAYSGANVLTF.

This rearrangement joins TRBV7-9 to TRBJ2-3, with 7 bases identical to TRBD2. V was clipped by 4 bases and J by 0 bases; unmatched bases: 7. The CDR3 contains 16 residues. Germline CDR1 and CDR2: SEHNR and FQNEAQ (reference sequence). The CDR3 loop is CASSWGGGTSTDTQYF. As DNA, the CDR3 is TGTGCCAGCAGCTGGGGGGGAGGCACTAGCACAGATACGCAGTATTTT. The variable domain in full, completed from reference TRBV7-9 and TRBJ2-3, reads DTGVSQNPRHKITKRGQNVTFRCDPISEHNRLYWYRQTLGQGPEFLTYFQNEAQLEKSRLLSDRFSAERPKGSFSTLEIQRTEQGDSAMYLCASSWGGGTSTDTQYFGPGTRLTVL.

V gene TRBV28 combines with J gene TRBJ1-4; D not resolved. CDR3 length: 14 amino acids. V lost 6 bases to trimming and J lost 11 bases, with 19 bases between them. CDR1 is MDHEN, CDR2 SYDVKM, per germline. This chain's CDR3 is CASSLGSSLEKLFF. In DNA, the CDR3 is TGTGCCAGCAGCCTCGGATCTTCTCTGGAGAAACTGTTTTTT. The variable domain in full, with the rest retrieved from reference TRBV28 and TRBJ1-4, is DVKVTQSSRYLVKRTGEKVFLECVQDMDHENMFWYRQDPGLGLRLIYFSYDVKMKEKGDIPEGYSVSREKKERFSLILESASTNQTSMYLCASSLGSSLEKLFFGSGTQLSVL.

The chain carries TRBV4-2 and TRBJ1-1, with D perhaps TRBD1 (6 bases). The germline V gene has CDR1 LGHNA and CDR2 YNFKEQ. V shed 1 base and J shed 9 bases, with 15 bases lying between them. The CDR3 has 14 amino acids. CDR3 in amino acids: CASSQVSGGGQAFF. CDR3 DNA: TGTGCCAGCAGCCAAGTTAGCGGGGGCGGTCAAGCTTTCTTT.

CDR3 protein: CASSPSLTNKWETQYF. DNA for the CDR3: TGTGCCAGCTCTCCCAGCCTGACAAATAAGTGGGAGACCCAGTACTTC. The chain is built from TRBV18 and TRBJ2-5, with no clear D. Germline CDR1 and CDR2: KGHSH and LQKENI. V lost 6 bases and J lost 5, with 22 bases in between. CDR3 length: 16 amino acids.

The gene calls are TRBV11-2 and TRBJ2-7; a possible D gene is TRBD1 (5 bases). Between the trimmed V and J ends, which lost 7 bases and 0 bases, there was a span of 10 bases. This CDR3 has 13 residues. Per the germline V gene, CDR1 is SGHAT and CDR2 is FQNNGV. The CDR3 bases are TGTGCCAGCACCAGGGTGAGCTCCTACGAGCAGTACTTC. Its protein is CASTRVSSYEQYF.

The J gene is TRBJ1-4, the V gene TRBV15; 7 positions match TRBD1. V gave up 8 bases and J gave up 6 bases; unmatched junction bases: 9. CDR3 length: 14 amino acids. The germline V gene has CDR1 LNHNV and CDR2 YYDKDF (reference sequence). The CDR3 coding sequence is TGTGCCACCCTAAAAGACAGGGCGTATGAAAAACTGTTTTTT. Translation gives CATLKDRAYEKLFF.

The J gene is TRBJ2-3, the V gene TRBV30; possibly TRBD2 for D (6 bases). This CDR3 region has 14 residues. V was trimmed by 0 bases and J by 3 bases, leaving 10 bases between them. Per the germline V gene, CDR1 is GTSNPN and CDR2 is SVGIG (reference sequence). CDR3 amino acids: CAWSVPAGTDTQYF. DNA for the CDR3: TGTGCCTGGAGTGTACCGGCGGGGACAGATACGCAGTATTTT.